This passage covers 19 T cell receptor beta chains from one sample sequenced in a study of T cell changes during pregnancy in multiple sclerosis. Clones were sequenced by immunoSEQ multiplex PCR, and TCRdb holds only the in-frame ones, with some missing. The top ten clones hold around 4% of a sample with under 65,000 clones, 93% of them seen once. The sample in question was CD8+ T cells from peripheral blood mononuclear cells, obtained in the second trimester of pregnancy. Receptor source: a female donor with multiple sclerosis, enrolled in a pregnancy study.

In this sample, this clone turned up once. The rearrangement uses TRBV5-1 and TRBJ2-1, with TRBD2 as a possible D gene (6 bases). This CDR3 is 11 amino acids long. V lost 5 bases and J 6 bases, leaving 6 bases between the germline ends. Germline CDR1 SGHRS, CDR2 YFSETQ. CDR3: CASRGGNEQFF. DNA of the CDR3: TGCGCCAGCAGGGGGGGCAATGAGCAGTTCTTC.

V usage is TRBV27 and J usage is TRBJ2-1, with 7 bases identical to TRBD1. CDR3 length: 16 amino acids. Unmatched junction bases numbered 11, after V lost 5 bases and J lost 4 bases. The germline V gene has CDR1 MNHEY and CDR2 SMNVEV (reference sequence). This CDR3 is CASSAGFEQGYNEQFF. The CDR3 DNA follows: TGTGCCAGCAGTGCCGGTTTTGAACAGGGGTACAATGAGCAGTTCTTC.

The V and J genes are TRBV4-1 and TRBJ1-1, with 8 nucleotides matching TRBD1. J gave up 5 bases and V 6 bases, and 14 bases lay outside the gene matches. CDR1 MGHRA and CDR2 YSYEKL come from the germline V gene. The CDR3 has 16 amino acids. CDR3 loop: CASRQPPTGDGTEAFF. CDR3 nucleotide sequence: TGCGCCAGCAGGCAACCTCCGACAGGGGACGGGACTGAAGCTTTCTTT.

The chain has TRBV27 and TRBJ2-7, with D tentatively TRBD2 (6 bases). Germline CDR1 MNHEY, CDR2 SMNVEV (reference sequence). Trimming took 6 bases from V and 2 from J, leaving 14 bases between them. There are 14 residues in the CDR3. CDR3 DNA sequence: TGTGCCAGCAGCCGGGACTTGAGAGCCTACGAGCAGTACTTC. Its protein product is CASSRDLRAYEQYF.

V and J are TRBV14 and TRBJ2-7; 7 bases line up with TRBD2. This CDR3 has 14 amino acids. The V and J ends lost 4 bases and 2 bases, in that order; junction bases with no gene match: 5. Germline CDR1 SGHDN, CDR2 FVKESK. CDR3 in amino acids: CASSPLAATYEQYF. The CDR3 nucleotides read TGTGCCAGCAGCCCGCTAGCGGCGACCTACGAGCAGTACTTC.

V gene TRBV4-3 combines with J gene TRBJ1-3, with D hard to call. V was cut by 0 bases and J by 8 bases, with 11 bases left in between. CDR1 is LGHNA, CDR2 YSLEER, per germline. This CDR3 is built from 14 residues. DNA for the CDR3: TGCGCCAGCAGCCAAGATACGCGGCGACACACCATATATTTT. It yields the protein CASSQDTRRHTIYF.

This chain joins TRBV4-3 and TRBJ2-7, with a tentative D call TRBD2 (6 bases). CDR3 length: 15 residues. CDR1 and CDR2 from the germline V gene are LGHNA and YSLEER. V gave up 1 base and J gave up 3 bases, with 13 bases separating them. The CDR3 DNA reads TGCGCCAGCAGCCAAGGCTCCTCCGGGGGCTACGAGCAGTACTTC. It yields the protein CASSQGSSGGYEQYF.

The chain employs TRBV7-2 and TRBJ2-1; D is possibly TRBD1 (5 bases). This CDR3 region has 15 residues. Germline V gene data show CDR1 as SGHTA and CDR2 as FQGNSA. With 7 bases removed from V and 4 bases from J, the gap between germline ends came to 17 bases. In DNA form, the CDR3 reads TGTGCCAGCATCCCCCCACGGGCAGGGTACAATGAGCAGTTCTTC. This sequence encodes CASIPPRAGYNEQFF.

The V and J genes are TRBV27 and TRBJ2-5; 7 bases agree with TRBD2. V shed 6 bases and J 5 bases; nucleotides not matched to a gene: 9. CDR1 MNHEY and CDR2 SMNVEV come from the germline V gene (reference sequence). The CDR3 extends over 14 amino acids. CDR3 coding DNA: TGTGCCAGCAGCTCGGGAGGAGCCACCGAGACCCAGTACTTC. The encoded protein is CASSSGGATETQYF.

The sample holds one count of this clone. The chain links TRBV4-1 to TRBJ2-5, with 14 bases identical to TRBD2. Trimming took 8 bases from V and 5 from J; bases not matched to a gene: 7. Germline V gene sequence: CDR1 MGHRA, CDR2 YSYEKL. The CDR3 has 15 residues. Here the CDR3 DNA reads TGCGCCAGCCGGACTAGCGGGGGGCGGTTGGAGACCCAGTACTTC. It codes for CASRTSGGRLETQYF.

The chain uses TRBV9 and TRBJ2-3, with 7 bases aligning to TRBD2. CDR3 size: 16 residues. Germline V gene lookup returns CDR1 SGDLS and CDR2 YYNGEE. With 4 bases clipped from V and 2 bases from J, the junction kept 10 bases outside the gene matches. The CDR3: CASSPAPGRATDTQYF. The CDR3 nucleotides are TGTGCCAGCAGCCCAGCCCCGGGGAGGGCCACAGATACGCAGTATTTT.

V usage is TRBV28 and J usage is TRBJ2-7, with D tentatively TRBD1 (6 bases). The CDR3 has 13 amino acids. Trimming cost V 7 bases and J 1 base, with 11 bases left between them. In germline, CDR1 is MDHEN, CDR2 SYDVKM. In DNA form, the CDR3 reads TGTGCCAGCACCGCGGACAGATCCTACGAGCAGTACTTC. It encodes CASTADRSYEQYF.

This clone was detected only a few times. This chain uses TRBV19 with TRBJ1-5; no clear D gene. The CDR3 is 15 residues long. Trimming removed 3 bases from V and 1 base from J, with 10 bases in between. The germline CDR1 and CDR2 sequences are LNHDA and SQIVND (reference sequence). The CDR3 sequence is CASSISGASNQPQHF. DNA of the CDR3: TGTGCCAGTAGTATCTCGGGAGCAAGCAATCAGCCCCAGCATTTT.

This clone has only one observation. The chain recombines TRBV12-5 with TRBJ1-5, with TRBD1 identical over 9 bases. The CDR3 covers 17 residues. J gave up 7 bases and V 1 base, and 11 bases lay outside the gene matches. CDR1 LGHNT and CDR2 FRNRAP come from the germline V gene. CDR3 loop: CASGLAPKQGAGQPQHF. For the CDR3, the DNA is TGTGCTAGTGGTTTGGCACCAAAACAGGGGGCTGGACAGCCCCAGCATTTT. The full variable domain, rest sourced from reference TRBV12-5 and TRBJ1-5, is DARVTQTPRHKVTEMGQEVTMRCQPILGHNTVFWYRQTMMQGLELLAYFRNRAPLDDSGMPKDRFSAEMPDATLATLKIQPSEPRDSAVYFCASGLAPKQGAGQPQHFGDGTRLSIL.

The chain carries TRBV5-1 and TRBJ2-1, with 8 bases that match TRBD2. Trimming at V came to 0 bases and at J to 7 bases, leaving 6 bases not matched to a gene. From germline, CDR1 is SGHRS and CDR2 YFSETQ. The CDR3 is made up of 15 amino acids. The CDR3 sequence: CASSLEGTRGNEQFF. The CDR3, as DNA: TGCGCCAGCAGCTTGGAAGGGACTAGGGGAAATGAGCAGTTCTTC.

This chain connects TRBV18 to TRBJ2-7, with unresolved D. This CDR3 region has 13 residues. Trimming shortened V by 6 bases and J by 0 bases, and 9 bases separated the two germline ends. CDR1 KGHSH and CDR2 LQKENI come from the germline V gene. CDR3: CASSGPSSYEQYF. The CDR3 nucleotides read TGTGCCAGCTCCGGCCCTAGCTCCTACGAGCAGTACTTC.

The rearrangement joins TRBV4-1 to TRBJ1-1; D gene uncertain. Germline CDR1 MGHRA, CDR2 YSYEKL. V lost 1 base to trimming and J lost 7 bases, with 7 bases between them. This CDR3 spans 12 amino acids. CDR3 nucleotides: TGCGCCAGCAGCCAAGCCGCAGGTGAAGCTTTCTTT. Protein product: CASSQAAGEAFF.

The chain employs TRBV27 and TRBJ2-7; tentatively, D is TRBD2 (5 bases). CDR1 and CDR2 (germline): MNHEY, SMNVEV (reference sequence). This CDR3 is built from 13 residues. Deletions cut 5 bases from V and 4 bases from J, with 12 bases between. This CDR3 is CASSAGLLYEQYF. The CDR3 nucleotides read TGTGCCAGCAGTGCCGGACTCCTTTACGAGCAGTACTTC.

Comment on this clone: Other DNA sequences in the sample encode the same CDR3. The chain links TRBV4-1 to TRBJ2-1, with a possible D match to TRBD2 (6 bases). The CDR3 has 14 residues. V was pared by 3 bases and J by 4 bases, with 10 bases between. Germline loops: CDR1 MGHRA, CDR2 YSYEKL. Here the CDR3 reads CASSQAGSYNEQFF. CDR3 nucleotide sequence: TGCGCCAGCAGCCAGGCGGGGTCGTACAATGAGCAGTTCTTC.